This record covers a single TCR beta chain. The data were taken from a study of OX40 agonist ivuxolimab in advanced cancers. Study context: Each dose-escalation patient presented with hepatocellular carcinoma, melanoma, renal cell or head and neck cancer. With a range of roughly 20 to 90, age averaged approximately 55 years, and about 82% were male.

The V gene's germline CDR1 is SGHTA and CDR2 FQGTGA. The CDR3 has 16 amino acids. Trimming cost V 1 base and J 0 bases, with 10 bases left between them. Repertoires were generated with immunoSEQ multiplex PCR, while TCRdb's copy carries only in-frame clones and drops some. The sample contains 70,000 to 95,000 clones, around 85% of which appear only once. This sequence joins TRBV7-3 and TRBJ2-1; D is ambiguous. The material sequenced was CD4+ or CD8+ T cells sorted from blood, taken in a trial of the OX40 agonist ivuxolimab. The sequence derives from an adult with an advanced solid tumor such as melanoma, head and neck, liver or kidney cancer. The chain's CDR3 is CASSLKGGDSYNEQFF. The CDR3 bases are TGTGCCAGCAGCTTAAAAGGCGGCGACTCCTACAATGAGCAGTTCTTC.